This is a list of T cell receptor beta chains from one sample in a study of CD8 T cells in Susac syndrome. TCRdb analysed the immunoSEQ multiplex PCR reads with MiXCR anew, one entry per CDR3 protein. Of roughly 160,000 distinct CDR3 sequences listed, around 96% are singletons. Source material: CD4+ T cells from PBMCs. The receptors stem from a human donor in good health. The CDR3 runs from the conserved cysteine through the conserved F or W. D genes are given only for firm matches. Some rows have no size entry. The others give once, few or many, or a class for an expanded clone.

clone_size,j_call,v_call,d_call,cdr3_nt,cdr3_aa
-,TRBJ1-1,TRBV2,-,TGTGCCAGCAAATACGAGGTAGGAGACACTGAAGCTTTCTTT,CASKYEVGDTEAFF
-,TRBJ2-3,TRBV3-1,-,TGTGCCAGCCGGGGCAACCCAGATACGCAGTATTTT,CASRGNPDTQYF
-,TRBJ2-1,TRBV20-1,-,TGCAGTGCTCGATTTGCGGGGTCTAGCTCCTACAATGAGCAGTTCTTC,CSARFAGSSSYNEQFF
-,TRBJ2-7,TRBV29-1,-,TGCAGCGTAACAGGGACGAGCGAGCAGTACTTC,CSVTGTSEQYF
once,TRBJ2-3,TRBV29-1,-,TGCAGCGTTAAGACAGGACGAACAGATACGCAGTATTTT,CSVKTGRTDTQYF
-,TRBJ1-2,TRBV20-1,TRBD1,TGCAGTGCTAGAGAACAGGGGGGCGGCTACACCTTC,CSAREQGGGYTF
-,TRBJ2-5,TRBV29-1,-,TGCAGCCCCTGGTCTAGCTCTGAGACCCAGTACTTC,CSPWSSSETQYF
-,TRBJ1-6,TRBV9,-,TGTGCCAGCACCCGGACGCGTAGTAGCTCCTATAATTCACCCCTCCACTTT,CASTRTRSSSYNSPLHF
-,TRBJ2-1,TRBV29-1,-,TGCAGCGTTCGACCCTACAATGAGCAGTTCTTC,CSVRPYNEQFF
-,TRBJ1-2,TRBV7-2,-,TGTGCCAGCAGCTTTCAGGGTAGGGATGGCTACACCTTC,CASSFQGRDGYTF
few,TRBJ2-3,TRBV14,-,TGTGCCAGCAGCCACACAGATACGCAGTATTTT,CASSHTDTQYF
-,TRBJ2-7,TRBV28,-,TGTGCCAGCAGTTTAGCACTCGACTTTCGGAGCTACGAGCAGTACTTC,CASSLALDFRSYEQYF
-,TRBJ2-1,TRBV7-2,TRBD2,TGTGCCAGCAGCTTGACTAGCGGGGTCAACAATGAGCAGTTCTTC,CASSLTSGVNNEQFF
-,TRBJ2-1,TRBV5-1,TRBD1,TGCGCCAGCAGCTTGGCGACAGGGACGACGAATGAGCAGTTCTTC,CASSLATGTTNEQFF
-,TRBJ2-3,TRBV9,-,TGTGCCAGCAGCGTTTCCGGTAGCACAGATACGCAGTATTTT,CASSVSGSTDTQYF
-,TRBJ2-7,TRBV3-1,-,TGTGCCAGCAGCCCCAGCCCTCTGCCAGGGGACAACGAGCAGTACTTC,CASSPSPLPGDNEQYF
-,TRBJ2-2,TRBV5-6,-,TGTGCCAGCAGCTTGGATGGACTCCTCACCGGGGAGCTGTTTTTT,CASSLDGLLTGELFF
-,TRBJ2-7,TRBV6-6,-,TGTGCCAGCAGTTCGATCCCGCACTTTGACTACGAGCAGTACTTC,CASSSIPHFDYEQYF
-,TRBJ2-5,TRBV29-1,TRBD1,TGCAGCGGCGAAGGCGTTGGGACAGGCCAAGAGACCCAGTACTTC,CSGEGVGTGQETQYF
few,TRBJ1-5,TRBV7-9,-,TGTGCCAGCAGCTTACGGCGCGATCAGCCCCAGCATTTT,CASSLRRDQPQHF
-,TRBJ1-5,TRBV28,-,TGTGCCAGCGGGGAACTCAATCAGCCCCAGCATTTT,CASGELNQPQHF
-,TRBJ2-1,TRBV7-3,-,TGTGCCAGCAGTCCCGCCCCCCTCCCCTACAATGAGCAGTTCTTC,CASSPAPLPYNEQFF
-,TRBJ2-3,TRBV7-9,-,TGTGCCAGCAGCGTACGGGACAACACAGATACGCAGTATTTT,CASSVRDNTDTQYF
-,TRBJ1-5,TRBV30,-,TGTGCCTGGAGTAGGCGCCAGAGCAATCAGCCCCAGCATTTT,CAWSRRQSNQPQHF
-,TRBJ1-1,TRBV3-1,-,TGTGCCAGCAGCCAAGGGAACATGAACACTGAAGCTTTCTTT,CASSQGNMNTEAFF
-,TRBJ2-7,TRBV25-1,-,TGTGCCAGCAGTGAATCTAGTAAACCGAGGGACGAGCAGTACTTC,CASSESSKPRDEQYF
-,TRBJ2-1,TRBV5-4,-,TGTGCCAGCAGCTTGCTAGGAGATGAGCAGTTCTTC,CASSLLGDEQFF
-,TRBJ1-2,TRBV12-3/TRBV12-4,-,TGTGCCAGCAGTTTAAACACCGCCAACTATGGCTACACCTTC,CASSLNTANYGYTF
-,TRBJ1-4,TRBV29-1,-,TGCAGCGCCGTTAGCGGGCCGAGGGGGGAAAAACTGTTTTTT,CSAVSGPRGEKLFF
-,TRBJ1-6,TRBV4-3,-,TGCGCCAGCAGCCTGGACAGAACCGCCTTAGGGTCACCCCTCCACTTT,CASSLDRTALGSPLHF
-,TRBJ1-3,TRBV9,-,TGTGCCAGCAGCTCCGACTCTCGGGGGCCAAGTGGAAACACCATATATTTT,CASSSDSRGPSGNTIYF
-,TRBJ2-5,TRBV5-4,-,TGTGCCACCCATCCGGGAACAGACCAAGAGACCCAGTACTTC,CATHPGTDQETQYF
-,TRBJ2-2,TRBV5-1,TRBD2,TGCGCCAGCAGCACCGGACTAGCGGGGGTGGCCGGGGAGCTGTTTTTT,CASSTGLAGVAGELFF
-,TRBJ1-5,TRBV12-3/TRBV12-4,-,TGTGCCAGCCGGGCCCCAATCGAGCATCAGCCCCAGCATTTT,CASRAPIEHQPQHF
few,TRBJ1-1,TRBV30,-,TGTGCCTGGAGTGTCCGGGGGAACACTGAAGCTTTCTTT,CAWSVRGNTEAFF
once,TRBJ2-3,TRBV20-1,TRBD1,TGCAGTGCTAGAGATCCACAGGGGGCACCAGATACGCAGTATTTT,CSARDPQGAPDTQYF
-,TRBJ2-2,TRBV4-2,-,TGTGCCAGCAGCCCAAGATCTGGCACCGGGGAGCTTTTTTTT,CASSPRSGTGELFF
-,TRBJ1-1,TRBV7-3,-,TGTGCCAGCAGCTTACAACCGACAGGGAACACTGAAGCTTTCTTT,CASSLQPTGNTEAFF
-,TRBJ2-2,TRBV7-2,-,TGTGCCAGCAGCTTAGGCAGGGCGCGCACCGGGGAGCTGTTTTTT,CASSLGRARTGELFF
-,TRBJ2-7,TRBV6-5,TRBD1,TGTGCCAGCAGATCACAGGGGGCTGGCGAGCAGTACTTC,CASRSQGAGEQYF
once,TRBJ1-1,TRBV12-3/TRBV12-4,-,TGTGCCAGCAGTTTAGAGACGAACACTGAAGCTTTCTTT,CASSLETNTEAFF
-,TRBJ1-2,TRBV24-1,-,TGTGCCACCAGTGATACGAGACAGGCATTGGTGCGAGGCTACACCTTC,CATSDTRQALVRGYTF
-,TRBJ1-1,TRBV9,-,TGTGCCAGCAGTGCGGGGGATAGGACTGAAGCTTTCTTT,CASSAGDRTEAFF
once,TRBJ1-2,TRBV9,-,TGTGCCAGCAGCCCCGGGGGCCAGGCGGCTGCTGTTGGCTACACCTTC,CASSPGGQAAAVGYTF
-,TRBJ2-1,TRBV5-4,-,TGTGCCAGCAGCACCGTGATGGGCGGCTCCTACAATGAGCAGTTCTTC,CASSTVMGGSYNEQFF
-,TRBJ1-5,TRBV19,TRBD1,TGTGCCAGTAATGACAGGGGGCATCAGCCCCAGCATTTT,CASNDRGHQPQHF
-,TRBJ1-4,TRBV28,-,TGTGCCAGCACCTCCGGGGGTCGAGAAAAACTGTTTTTT,CASTSGGREKLFF
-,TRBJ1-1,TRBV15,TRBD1,TGTGCCACCAGCAGAGGCCATGATGACAGGGGGAACACTGAAGCTTTCTTT,CATSRGHDDRGNTEAFF
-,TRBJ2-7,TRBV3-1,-,TGTGCCAGCACCTTTGAGGGGGGGCCCTACGAGCAGTACTTC,CASTFEGGPYEQYF
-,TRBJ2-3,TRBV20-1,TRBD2,TGCAGTGCTAGAGATGGTGCGGGGGGGGATACGCAGTATTTT,CSARDGAGGDTQYF
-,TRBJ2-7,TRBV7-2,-,TGTGCCAGCAGCCTACTACGGGTCTCCTACGAGCAGTACTTC,CASSLLRVSYEQYF
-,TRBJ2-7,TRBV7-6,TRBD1,TGTGCCAGCAGCTCCAAGGACAGGGGAGGGGAGCAGTACTTC,CASSSKDRGGEQYF